The clone carrying this T cell receptor beta chain was found many times. This sample is part of a study of regulatory T cells in long-lasting Graves disease. Sequencing libraries for TCR beta were prepared with iRepertoire HTBI primers and Arm-PCR of CDR3 regions. TCRdb re-called the multiplex PCR reads through MiXCR, storing one row per CDR3 protein. The sample shows a few hundred thousand distinct CDR3 sequences, 21% of them seen only once. V dropped 2 bases and J dropped 7; count of bases not matched to a gene: 5. This CDR3 contains 15 residues. Germline values: CDR1 SNHLY, CDR2 FYNNEI. Noted time point: persistent/refractory GD, antithyroid drugs over 5 years with positive TRAb. PBMC RNA served as the TCR library source.

Sequences were derived from peripheral blood mononuclear cells (PBMCs), sampled when the disease was refractory, from a patient treated with antithyroid drugs. The gene calls are TRBV2 and TRBJ1-2, with 12 bases that match TRBD1. The sequence was obtained from a female donor with Graves disease. The CDR3 protein is CASSETGQGASGYTF. The CDR3 coding sequence is TGTGCCAGCAGTGAAACGGGACAGGGGGCTAGTGGCTACACCTTC.